The 28 T cell receptor beta chains reported below all come from one sample, sequenced in a study of cytomegalovirus exposure and HLA in healthy donors. 60 Vbeta and 13 Jbeta primers were used in PCR. Profiled with immunoSEQ multiplex PCR; TCRdb holds only in-frame clones, not every one. The table shows more than 80,000 clones, with roughly four fifths occurring only once. Sample: PBMCs. These receptors all come from an older woman in good health and CMV-seropositive.

The chain joins TRBV5-4 to TRBJ2-3; 10 nucleotides line up with TRBD2. The ends lost 6 bases at V and 2 bases at J; junction bases unmatched: 6. The CDR3 spans 15 residues. Germline CDR1 is SGHNT and CDR2 is YYREEE (reference sequence). The CDR3 DNA reads as TGTGCCAGCAAGCCAGCGGGAGGGACCACAGATACGCAGTATTTT. Protein product: CASKPAGGTTDTQYF.

Turning to this clone: The junction differs from germline at one of its ends, possibly a read error. V is TRBV7-9 and J is TRBJ1-4; D uncertain. Germline values: CDR1 SEHNR, CDR2 FQNEAQ (reference sequence). The CDR3 runs 14 residues. The CDR3: CSSSYRDTNEKLFF. In DNA, the CDR3 is TGTTCCAGCAGCTACCGGGATACTAATGAAAAACTGTTTTTT.

The V and J genes are TRBV5-1 and TRBJ1-2; no clear D gene. This CDR3 region has 14 residues. Per germline, CDR1 SGHRS and CDR2 YFSETQ. Trimming removed 3 bases at V and 5 bases at J, with 14 bases between. The CDR3 loop reads CASSSEGGMYGYTF. CDR3 nucleotides: TGCGCCAGCAGCTCAGAGGGCGGAATGTATGGCTACACCTTC.

The V gene is TRBV7-9, the J gene TRBJ2-7; D is undetermined. This CDR3 spans 14 amino acids. The V gene's germline CDR1 is SEHNR and CDR2 FQNEAQ (reference sequence). V lost 1 base, J lost 7 bases, and 14 bases lay in between. The CDR3 is CASSLGGRAPEQYF. DNA for the CDR3: TGTGCCAGCAGCTTAGGTGGTCGAGCGCCTGAGCAGTACTTC.

This rearrangement joins TRBV7-2 to TRBJ2-1; a possible D gene is TRBD1 (5 bases). V shed 5 bases and J shed 8 bases, with 13 bases lying between them. The germline gives CDR1 SGHTA, CDR2 FQGNSA. The length of the CDR3 is 13 residues. The CDR3 is CASSPTVRHEQFF. CDR3 nucleotide sequence: TGTGCCAGCAGCCCGACAGTGCGCCATGAGCAGTTCTTC.

This chain uses TRBV30 with TRBJ1-3, with D unclear. V was clipped by 3 bases and J by 7 bases, with 19 bases between them. The CDR3 runs 15 residues. The germline V gene has CDR1 GTSNPN and CDR2 SVGIG (reference sequence). The DNA for the CDR3 is TGTGCCTGGAGCCCGACCATGAGTTCGGGGAACACCATATATTTT. This translates into CAWSPTMSSGNTIYF.

The J gene is TRBJ2-3, the V gene TRBV28, with 13 bases lining up with TRBD2. Germline V gene data show CDR1 as MDHEN and CDR2 as SYDVKM. The CDR3 has 16 amino acids. Losses at the gene ends were 1 base for V and 4 bases for J; bases not matched to a gene: 2. The CDR3 bases are TGTGCCAGCAGTTTATCCGGACTAGCGGGGGCAGATACGCAGTATTTT. Encoded protein: CASSLSGLAGADTQYF.

The chain combines TRBV14 with TRBJ2-2, with TRBD2 as a possible D gene (6 bases). Germline CDR1 SGHDN, CDR2 FVKESK. The CDR3 is 13 residues long. Trimming removed 4 bases from V and 7 bases from J, with 10 bases in between. In DNA, the CDR3 is TGTGCCAGCAGCCCGTTGGAGGGCGGGGAGCTGTTTTTT. This codes for CASSPLEGGELFF. Using reference TRBV14 and TRBJ2-2 for the parts outside the CDR3, the full variable domain is EAGVTQFPSHSVIEKGQTVTLRCDPISGHDNLYWYRRVMGKEIKFLLHFVKESKQDESGMPNNRFLAERTGGTYSTLKVQPAELEDSGVYFCASSPLEGGELFFGEGSRLTVL.

Note on this clone: Different DNA sequences within this sample yield the same CDR3. The gene calls are TRBV25-1 and TRBJ1-2; TRBD1 agrees at 11 bases. There are 16 residues in the CDR3. Germline-derived CDR1 and CDR2 are MGHDK and SYGVNS. Trimming took 4 bases from V and 4 from J; bases not matched to a gene: 8. CDR3 loop: CASSGIGTGGSYGYTF. CDR3 coding DNA: TGTGCCAGCAGTGGAATCGGGACAGGGGGAAGCTATGGCTACACCTTC.

This clone was found a few times. This chain connects TRBV7-3 to TRBJ2-2; D is perhaps TRBD1 (6 bases). Trimming left V 6 bases short and J 5 bases short, with 10 bases between. Germline V gene lookup returns CDR1 SGHTA and CDR2 FQGTGA. The CDR3 totals 13 residues. CDR3 loop: CASSPQGTGELFF. DNA for the CDR3: TGTGCCAGCAGTCCACAGGGAACCGGGGAGCTGTTTTTT.

This chain connects TRBV28 to TRBJ1-4, with D hard to call. CDR3 size: 15 residues. Trimming removed 3 bases at V and 8 bases at J, with 16 bases between. Germline loops: CDR1 MDHEN, CDR2 SYDVKM. The CDR3 is CASSFLRGVSEKLFF. Here the CDR3 DNA reads TGTGCCAGCAGTTTTCTTCGCGGGGTCTCAGAAAAACTGTTTTTT. Based on the CDR3 plus reference TRBV28 and TRBJ1-4, the full variable domain is DVKVTQSSRYLVKRTGEKVFLECVQDMDHENMFWYRQDPGLGLRLIYFSYDVKMKEKGDIPEGYSVSREKKERFSLILESASTNQTSMYLCASSFLRGVSEKLFFGSGTQLSVL.

CDR3 loop: CASSPRTGTDTQYF. In DNA form, the CDR3 reads TGTGCCAGCAGTCCTCGGACTGGCACAGATACGCAGTATTTT. V usage is TRBV27 and J usage is TRBJ2-3; TRBD2 is a possible D gene (5 bases). The V and J ends lost 5 bases and 1 base respectively, with 10 bases between them. The CDR3 covers 14 residues. Germline V lookup: CDR1 MNHEY, CDR2 SMNVEV (reference sequence).

The V and J genes are TRBV6-5 and TRBJ1-4, with 10 bases lining up with TRBD1. Germline CDR1 is MNHEY and CDR2 is SVGAGI. CDR3 length: 14 amino acids. V gave up 2 bases and J gave up 7 bases; unmatched junction bases: 1. CDR3 in amino acids: CASSYGTGVEKLFF. The CDR3 DNA reads TGTGCCAGCAGTTACGGGACAGGGGTTGAAAAACTGTTTTTT.

This chain joins TRBV30 and TRBJ1-1; D is perhaps TRBD1 (5 bases). V was trimmed by 0 bases and J by 4 bases, leaving 9 bases between them. Germline V lookup: CDR1 GTSNPN, CDR2 SVGIG (reference sequence). This CDR3 spans 13 amino acids. CDR3 nucleotide sequence: TGTGCCTGGAGTGTATCCGGGGGCACTGAAGCTTTCTTT. This sequence encodes CAWSVSGGTEAFF.

The rearrangement links TRBV27 to TRBJ1-1, with D hard to call. Germline V gene sequence: CDR1 MNHEY, CDR2 SMNVEV (reference sequence). V lost 6 bases, J lost 1 base, and 12 bases lay in between. There are 14 residues in the CDR3. CDR3 sequence reads: CASSHLGENTEAFF. The CDR3 DNA sequence: TGTGCCAGCAGCCACCTCGGGGAGAACACTGAAGCTTTCTTT.

The chain links TRBV27 to TRBJ1-1, with 7 positions matching TRBD1. The CDR3 length is 13 residues. Germline CDR1 is MNHEY and CDR2 is SMNVEV (reference sequence). The V and J ends lost 5 bases and 10 bases, in that order; junction bases with no gene match: 10. Written as DNA, the CDR3 is TGTGCCAGCAGTCACCCAGGGGGTGCAGGAGCTTTCTTT. Its protein product is CASSHPGGAGAFF.

The V call is TRBV25-1, the J call TRBJ2-7; 8 bases match TRBD1. Trimming cost V 6 bases and J 5 bases; bases outside gene matches: 6. The V gene's germline CDR1 is MGHDK and CDR2 SYGVNS. This CDR3 has 13 amino acids. The CDR3 region has the DNA TGTGCCAGCAGGGCAGGGGGCTTCCACGAGCAGTACTTC. Translated: CASRAGGFHEQYF.

The V and J genes are TRBV11-2 and TRBJ2-1; weak D call: TRBD2 (6 bases). Germline lookup yields CDR1 SGHAT and CDR2 FQNNGV. V was trimmed by 5 bases and J by 6 bases, leaving 11 bases between them. The length of the CDR3 is 13 residues. This CDR3 is CASSTLAANEQFF. CDR3 coding DNA: TGTGCCAGCAGCACTTTAGCGGCCAATGAGCAGTTCTTC.

The J gene is TRBJ2-5, the V gene TRBV18; D remains ambiguous. This CDR3 comprises 13 residues. The germline V gene has CDR1 KGHSH and CDR2 LQKENI. Trimming took 5 bases from V and 4 from J, leaving 11 bases between them. The CDR3 sequence is CASSFGNTETQYF. CDR3 sequence (DNA): TGTGCCAGCTCATTTGGCAATACAGAGACCCAGTACTTC.

The chain uses TRBV27 and TRBJ1-5, with D maybe TRBD1 (6 bases). Trimming removed 2 bases at V and 7 bases at J, with 9 bases between. Germline V CDR1 and CDR2: MNHEY, SMNVEV (reference sequence). This CDR3 is 13 amino acids long. The CDR3 bases are TGTGCCAGCAGTTTAAGGGGGACCCAGCCCCAGCATTTT. Its translation: CASSLRGTQPQHF.

J is TRBJ1-1 and V is TRBV9; a possible D gene is TRBD1 (6 bases). The ends were cut back, 4 bases at V and 11 bases at J, with 18 bases in the middle. The germline V gene has CDR1 SGDLS and CDR2 YYNGEE. CDR3 length equals 13 residues. The CDR3 region is CASSQNGGAGAFF. The CDR3, as DNA: TGTGCCAGCAGCCAGAACGGGGGGGCTGGGGCTTTCTTT.

The chain carries TRBV27 and TRBJ1-1; D possibly corresponds to TRBD1 (6 bases). The V gene lost 3 bases and the J gene lost 4 bases, with 15 bases spanning the gap. This CDR3 region has 15 residues. Germline V gene lookup returns CDR1 MNHEY and CDR2 SMNVEV (reference sequence). The CDR3 loop reads CASSLVTGSLTEAFF. The CDR3 nucleotides read TGTGCCAGCAGTTTGGTAACAGGGAGTCTCACTGAAGCTTTCTTT.

The rearrangement links TRBV9 to TRBJ2-5; no definite D call. Per the germline V gene, CDR1 is SGDLS and CDR2 is YYNGEE. The CDR3 spans 14 residues. The V end was cut by 2 bases, the J end by 2 bases, with 10 bases between. CDR3 residues: CASSVLAVQETQYF. The DNA of the CDR3 is TGTGCCAGCAGCGTCTTAGCCGTACAAGAGACCCAGTACTTC.

The rearrangement joins TRBV19 to TRBJ2-7; D may be TRBD1 (7 bases). The CDR3 extends over 14 amino acids. V was trimmed by 6 bases and J by 1 base, leaving 13 bases between them. Germline CDR1 and CDR2: LNHDA and SQIVND (reference sequence). The CDR3 reads CASRTGAGSYEQYF. As DNA, the CDR3 is TGTGCCAGTAGAACAGGGGCGGGGTCCTACGAGCAGTACTTC.

A word on this clone: The junction departs from the called germline gene at one end, perhaps through a read error. This chain joins TRBV7-7 and TRBJ2-3, with a possible D match to TRBD1 (6 bases). The CDR3 has 15 amino acids. Germline V lookup: CDR1 SSHAT, CDR2 FNYEAQ (reference sequence). The DNA of the CDR3 is TGTGCTAGCAGCTCCGGACAGACGAACTCAGATACGCAGTATTTT. Protein product: CASSSGQTNSDTQYF.

This clone showed up just a few times. The chain joins TRBV19 to TRBJ2-7; 11 nucleotides line up with TRBD2. Germline V gene sequence: CDR1 LNHDA, CDR2 SQIVND (reference sequence). V lost 5 bases, J lost 7 bases, and 13 bases stayed unmatched. The CDR3 spans 16 residues. CDR3 nucleotides: TGTGCCAGTAGTCGGGGACTAGCGGACCCGCCCTGGGAGCAGTACTTC. Translation: CASSRGLADPPWEQYF.

The chain uses TRBV11-3 and TRBJ2-6; D possibly corresponds to TRBD2 (5 bases). The CDR3 extends over 18 amino acids. Germline V lookup: CDR1 SGHNT, CDR2 YENEEA. Between the trimmed V and J ends, which lost 1 base and 4 bases, there was a span of 17 bases. This chain's CDR3 is CASSLGRGGSGGANVLTF. CDR3 nucleotides: TGTGCCAGCAGCTTAGGACGAGGCGGGTCGGGCGGGGCCAACGTCCTGACTTTC.

This chain links TRBV30 with TRBJ2-7, with a possible D match to TRBD1 (6 bases). Germline values: CDR1 GTSNPN, CDR2 SVGIG (reference sequence). V was trimmed by 7 bases and J by 0 bases, leaving 19 bases between them. The CDR3 is made up of 15 amino acids. This CDR3 reads CASVFKQGFSYEQYF. CDR3 sequence (DNA): TGTGCCTCGGTTTTCAAACAGGGATTCTCCTACGAGCAGTACTTC.